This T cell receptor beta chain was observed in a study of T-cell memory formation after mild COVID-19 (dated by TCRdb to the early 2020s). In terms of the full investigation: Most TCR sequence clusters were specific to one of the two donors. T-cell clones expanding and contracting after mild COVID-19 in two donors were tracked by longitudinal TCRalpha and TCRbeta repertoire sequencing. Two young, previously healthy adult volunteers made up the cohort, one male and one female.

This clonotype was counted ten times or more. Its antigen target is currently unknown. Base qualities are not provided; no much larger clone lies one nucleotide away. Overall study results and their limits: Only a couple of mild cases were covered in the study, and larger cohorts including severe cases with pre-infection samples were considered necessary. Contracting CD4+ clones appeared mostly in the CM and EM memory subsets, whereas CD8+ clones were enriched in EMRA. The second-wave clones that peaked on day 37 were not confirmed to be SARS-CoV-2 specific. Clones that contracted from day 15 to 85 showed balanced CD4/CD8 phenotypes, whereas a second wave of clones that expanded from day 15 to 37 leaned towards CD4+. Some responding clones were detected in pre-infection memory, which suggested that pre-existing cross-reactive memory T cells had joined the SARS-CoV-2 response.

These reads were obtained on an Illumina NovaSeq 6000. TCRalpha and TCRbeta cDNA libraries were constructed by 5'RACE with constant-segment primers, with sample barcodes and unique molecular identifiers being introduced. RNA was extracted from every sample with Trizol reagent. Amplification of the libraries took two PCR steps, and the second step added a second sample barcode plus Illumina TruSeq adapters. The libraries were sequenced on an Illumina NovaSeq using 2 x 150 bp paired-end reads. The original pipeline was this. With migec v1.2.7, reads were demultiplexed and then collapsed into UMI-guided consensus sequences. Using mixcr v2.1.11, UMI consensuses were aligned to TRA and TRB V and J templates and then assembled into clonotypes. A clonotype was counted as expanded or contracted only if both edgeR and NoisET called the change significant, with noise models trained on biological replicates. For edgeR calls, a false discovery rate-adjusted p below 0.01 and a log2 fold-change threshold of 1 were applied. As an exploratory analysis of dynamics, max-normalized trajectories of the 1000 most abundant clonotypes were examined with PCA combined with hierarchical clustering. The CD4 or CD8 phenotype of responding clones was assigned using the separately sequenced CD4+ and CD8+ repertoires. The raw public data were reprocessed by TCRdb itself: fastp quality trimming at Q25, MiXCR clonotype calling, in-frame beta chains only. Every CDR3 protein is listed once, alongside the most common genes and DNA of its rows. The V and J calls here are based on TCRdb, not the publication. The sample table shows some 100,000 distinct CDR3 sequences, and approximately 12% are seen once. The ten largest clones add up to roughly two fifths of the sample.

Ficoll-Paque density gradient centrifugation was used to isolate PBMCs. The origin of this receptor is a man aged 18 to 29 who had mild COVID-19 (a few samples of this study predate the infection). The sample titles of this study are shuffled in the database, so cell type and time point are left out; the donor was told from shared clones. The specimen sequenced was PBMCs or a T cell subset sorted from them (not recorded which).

The sequenced DNA is TGTGCCAGCAATACCTGGTACTCTGGGGCCAACGTCCTGACTTTC. This yields the protein CASNTWYSGANVLTF. The chain was built from TRBV6-1 and TRBJ2-6; the D gene lacks a confident call. V is cut by 7 bases and J by 0 bases, and the space between the germline ends is 10 bases. Looking up the germline V gene yields CDR1 MNHNS and CDR2 SASEGT. The CDR3 sequence holds 15 residues, the cysteine and phenylalanine included. Only CDR3 DNA remains: 45 bases, in frame from the first base.